In this sample, the clone carrying this T cell receptor (beta chain) turned up a few times. Its antigen is unidentified. This specimen belongs to a study of PD-1 blockade in classical Hodgkin lymphoma. Whole-study results and caveats: What drove the repertoire differences, possibly disease activity or prior therapy, has not been defined. Newly diagnosed patients reportedly had lower baseline TCR diversity than healthy donors. Patients who began taking nivolumab under 1 year after ASCT were left out.

Assay: immunoSEQ multiplex PCR; the TCRdb copy retains only in-frame clones and omits some. The table has 40,000 to 50,000 clones, around 80% seen once. V shed 1 base, J shed 5 bases, and the junction held 5 bases outside the gene matches. The CDR3 length is 17 residues. The germline V gene encodes CDR1 SGHVS and CDR2 FNYEAQ. Relapse after autologous stem cell transplantation occurred in every patient, and brentuximab vedotin exposure varied. Complete response, partial response or progressive disease was recorded as best response. This receptor was identified in a human donor with classical Hodgkin lymphoma. The sequences come from peripheral blood mononuclear cells (PBMCs), collected at baseline. The chain uses TRBV7-6 and TRBJ2-5, with 15 bases identical to TRBD2. The CDR3 nucleotides read TGTGCCAGCAGCTTAGAGGGCGGACTAGCGGGGGGGGAGACCCAGTACTTC. It codes for CASSLEGGLAGGETQYF.